This T cell receptor beta chain was captured by sequencing in a study of shared clonotypes between healthy human individuals. Positively selected for CCR7, the CD45RO-negative cells used as naive CD8 cells excluded terminally differentiated effector memory CD45RA+ cells. Healthy and HIV-negative, the adult donors had no recent acute infections or vaccinations. Regarding the study as a whole: The generation probabilities recorded for non-shared clonotypes fell below those of clonotypes shared by all four donors. Naive subsets generally had larger estimated richness than memory subsets.

Some clones are missing from TCRdb's copy, which holds only in-frame ones; the method was immunoSEQ multiplex PCR. The table lists hundreds of thousands of clones, approximately 96% of them singletons. About this clone: The target antigen is unknown.

Germline CDR1 and CDR2: MNHEY and SMNVEV (reference sequence). Trimming cost V 4 bases and J 6 bases, with 5 bases left between them. The CDR3 totals 11 residues. This chain connects TRBV27 to TRBJ2-3; D remains unclear. Sequenced input: naive CD8+ T cells sorted from blood. This receptor was taken from a woman in her 30s in good health. Written as DNA, the CDR3 is TGTGCCAGCAGTTCCCGCGATACGCAGTATTTT. The encoded protein is CASSSRDTQYF.